This entry concerns a single T cell receptor beta chain. Antigen unknown. This sample includes further DNA sequences coding for the same CDR3. Only in-frame clones appear in the TCRdb table, and some are missing; sequencing was by immunoSEQ multiplex PCR. The sample contains some 660,000 clones, more than 70% of which appear only once. The sample is drawn from a study of shared clonotypes between healthy human individuals. Germline trimming cut 3 bases from V and 1 base from J; bases unmatched to any gene: 3. CDR3 length equals 17 residues. Looked up from germline, CDR1 is SGHNT and CDR2 is YENEEA. Study-level results: Having only a few donors restricted how much genetic and exposure-history diversity was captured.

Specimen: memory CD4+ T cells sorted from blood. Regarding subset: CD45RA-negative fraction. This TCR derives from a woman aged 25 to 39 in good health. The chain is built from TRBV11-3 and TRBJ2-3, with 14 bases aligning to TRBD2. CDR3 bases: TGTGCCAGCAGCTTTGGGACTAGCGGGAGCGGCACAGATACGCAGTATTTT. This gives the protein CASSFGTSGSGTDTQYF.